This T cell receptor (beta chain) came from a study of monozygotic twins with inflammatory bowel disease. TCRdb re-called the 5' RACE reads and gives one entry per CDR3 protein, without DNA. The sample's table shows around 380,000 distinct CDR3 sequences. The CDR3 has 16 amino acids. Germline lookup yields CDR1 MGHRA and CDR2 YSYEKL. This TCR derives from a human donor with ulcerative colitis or Crohn's disease, or a healthy co-twin of an affected twin (not recorded which). Specimen: blood. V is TRBV4-1 and J is TRBJ2-3. The CDR3 loop reads CASSQGDLQGLDTQYF.